This T cell receptor (beta chain) was recorded in a study of T cell repertoires in cytomegalovirus infection. TCRdb ran MiXCR on the reads and lists one entry per CDR3 protein. The profile covers approximately 630,000 distinct CDR3 sequences, with 20% to 25% appearing a single time and roughly 8% taken by the ten largest. CDR1 and CDR2 (germline): MDHEN, SYDVKM. CDR3 length equals 14 residues. As for this clonotype: Since no conserved phenylalanine or tryptophan closes the CDR3, a read error is the likely cause.

The TCR sequence derives from a human donor in good health (CMV status not recorded). Some clones in this sample may be carry-over from other donors' samples. Specimen: CD8+ T cells from PBMCs. J is TRBJ2-3 and V is TRBV28; the D is unclear. Near its end, the DNA agrees better with TRBJ1-5, so the J call may be wrong. The chain's CDR3 is CASRPGPAPDTQHS. DNA of the CDR3: TGTGCCAGCAGACCGGGCCCCGCACCGGATACGCAGCATTCT.